This TCR beta chain was found in a study of T cells in localized non-small cell lung cancer. General observations from the study: Since sequencing was restricted to only one region of the tumor, intratumor heterogeneity remains a possibility. Highest T cell clonality was seen in uninvolved adjacent lung, surpassing that measured in tumor. Paired adjacent lung recovered a median approximately 57 of the top 100 tumor clones.

The V and J ends lost 4 bases and 2 bases respectively, with 12 bases between them. From germline, CDR1 is KGHSH and CDR2 LQKENI. The CDR3 consists of 14 residues. TCRdb keeps only in-frame clones here, not all; method: immunoSEQ multiplex PCR. The sample carries around 30,000 clones, approximately 94% recorded once. About this clone: Its matching antigen is unknown.

Material: peripheral blood, obtained before any cancer treatment. The clonotype was recovered from a woman aged 40-70 years with stage I lung adenocarcinoma. This rearrangement joins TRBV18 to TRBJ2-7; tentatively, D is TRBD1 (5 bases). The chain's CDR3 is CASSQQGSAYEQYF. CDR3 DNA sequence: TGTGCCAGCTCACAGCAGGGTTCGGCCTACGAGCAGTACTTC.